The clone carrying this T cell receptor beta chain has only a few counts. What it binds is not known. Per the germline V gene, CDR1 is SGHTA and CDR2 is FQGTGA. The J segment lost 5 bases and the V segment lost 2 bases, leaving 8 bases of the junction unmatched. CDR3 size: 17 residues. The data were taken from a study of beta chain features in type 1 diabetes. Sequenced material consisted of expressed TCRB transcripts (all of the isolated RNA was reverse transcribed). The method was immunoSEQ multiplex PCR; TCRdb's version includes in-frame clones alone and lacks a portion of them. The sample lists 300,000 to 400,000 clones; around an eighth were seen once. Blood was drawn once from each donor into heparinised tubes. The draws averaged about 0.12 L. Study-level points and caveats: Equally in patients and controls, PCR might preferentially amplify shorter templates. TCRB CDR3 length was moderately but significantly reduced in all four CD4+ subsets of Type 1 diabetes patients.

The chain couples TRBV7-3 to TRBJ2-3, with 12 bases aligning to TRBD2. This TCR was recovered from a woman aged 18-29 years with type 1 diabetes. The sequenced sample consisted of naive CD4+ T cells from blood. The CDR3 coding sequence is TGTGCCAGCAGCTTAGGGACTAGCGGGTCTTGGGGAGATACGCAGTATTTT. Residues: CASSLGTSGSWGDTQYF.